One sample yielded the 10 T cell receptor beta chains listed below, sequenced in a study of technical replicates of blood from a handful of donors. This table comes from immunoSEQ multiplex PCR, and its TCRdb copy is limited to in-frame clones, with some not included. The table has about 81,000 clones, 96% seen once. The specimen sequenced was T cells isolated from PBMCs. These receptors were obtained from a human donor in good health.

This clone was counted a single time. V gene TRBV5-8 combines with J gene TRBJ2-3; D call uncertain. The CDR3 loop spans 12 amino acids. The germline V and J ends were trimmed by 4 bases and 7 bases, with 10 bases remaining between them. Germline V lookup: CDR1 SGHTS, CDR2 YDEGEE. CDR3 protein: CASSNLANTQYF. The CDR3, as DNA: TGTGCCAGCAGCAACCTTGCGAATACGCAGTATTTT.

The chain links TRBV6-6 to TRBJ2-3; D is uncertain. V was cut by 7 bases and J by 2 bases, with 10 bases left in between. The germline CDR1 and CDR2 sequences are MNHNY and SVGAGI (reference sequence). The CDR3 totals 13 residues. CDR3 sequence: CASTYASTDTQYF. Written as DNA, the CDR3 is TGTGCCAGCACCTACGCCTCCACAGATACGCAGTATTTT.

The chain has TRBV11-3 and TRBJ2-7, with 8 bases that match TRBD1. This CDR3 comprises 13 residues. The germline gives CDR1 SGHNT, CDR2 YENEEA. Germline trimming cut 7 bases from V and 5 bases from J; bases unmatched to any gene: 7. The CDR3 loop is CASNPDRGNEQYF. CDR3 bases: TGTGCCAGCAACCCAGACAGGGGAAACGAGCAGTACTTC.

The V and J genes are TRBV11-3 and TRBJ2-7; weak D call: TRBD2 (6 bases). V was pared by 4 bases and J by 7 bases, with 20 bases between. This CDR3 is 15 amino acids long. Germline values: CDR1 SGHNT, CDR2 YENEEA. CDR3 residues: CASSSSGGAQAEQYF. CDR3 coding DNA: TGTGCCAGCAGCTCCTCCGGCGGGGCACAGGCGGAGCAGTACTTC.

This chain links TRBV5-1 with TRBJ2-5; D may be TRBD1 (5 bases). The CDR3 is 15 amino acids. V dropped 4 bases and J dropped 2 bases, with 15 bases sitting between them. Germline V gene data show CDR1 as SGHRS and CDR2 as YFSETQ. CDR3 region: CASSPQGFRQETQYF. The CDR3, as DNA: TGCGCCAGCAGCCCCCAGGGTTTTCGGCAAGAGACCCAGTACTTC.

The chain uses TRBV5-4 and TRBJ2-1, with TRBD2 matching 10 bases. The germline gives CDR1 SGHNT, CDR2 YYREEE (reference sequence). The length of the CDR3 is 20 residues. V shed 4 bases and J 3 bases; nucleotides not matched to a gene: 19. CDR3 sequence: CASSPPPLAGENPNYNEQFF. In DNA form, the CDR3 reads TGTGCCAGCAGCCCCCCCCCTCTAGCGGGGGAGAACCCAAACTACAATGAGCAGTTCTTC. Based on the CDR3 plus reference TRBV5-4 and TRBJ2-1, the full variable domain is ETGVTQSPTHLIKTRGQQVTLRCSSQSGHNTVSWYQQALGQGPQFIFQYYREEENGRGNFPPRFSGLQFPNYSSELNVNALELDDSALYLCASSPPPLAGENPNYNEQFFGPGTRLTVL.

The chain is built from TRBV12-5 and TRBJ2-2; 11 nucleotides agree with TRBD1. Losses at the gene ends were 6 bases for V and 3 bases for J; bases not matched to a gene: 12. This CDR3 comprises 18 residues. CDR1 LGHNT and CDR2 FRNRAP come from the germline V gene. The CDR3, as DNA: TGTGCTAGTGGCTCGGACAGGGGGCTAGTTTGGGACACCGGGGAGCTGTTTTTT. It encodes CASGSDRGLVWDTGELFF.

The chain uses TRBV6-5 and TRBJ1-2; a weak D match, TRBD1 (5 bases). In germline, CDR1 is MNHEY, CDR2 SVGAGI. V lost 0 bases to trimming and J lost 8 bases, with 10 bases between them. This CDR3 is 13 amino acids long. In DNA, the CDR3 is TGTGCCAGCAGTTACTCAGGACATGGAGGCTACACCTTC. Protein: CASSYSGHGGYTF.

This chain uses TRBV2 with TRBJ1-2, with 12 bases aligning to TRBD1. Germline CDR1 reads SNHLY; CDR2 reads FYNNEI. Germline trimming cut 4 bases from V and 4 bases from J; bases unmatched to any gene: 16. This CDR3 is built from 19 residues. In nucleotides, the CDR3 is TGTGCCAGCAGTGTCCACCGGGACAGGGGGCTGAGTAATATCTATGGCTACACCTTC. Translation: CASSVHRDRGLSNIYGYTF.

The genes are TRBV5-4 and TRBJ2-5; D remains ambiguous. This CDR3 comprises 16 residues. V lost 0 bases and J 0 bases, leaving 12 bases between the germline ends. CDR1 and CDR2 from the germline V gene are SGHNT and YYREEE (reference sequence). The CDR3 nucleotides are TGTGCCAGCAGCTTGGAGGTTGACACGTACCAAGAGACCCAGTACTTC. It codes for CASSLEVDTYQETQYF.